These T cell receptor beta chains were read from a single sample in a study of T cell responses to AZD1222 COVID-19 vaccine. Sequenced by immunoSEQ multiplex PCR; TCRdb stores in-frame clones only, minus some. Here the sample spans some 100,000 clones, about 87% being singletons. The sequenced sample was peripheral blood, obtained on day 0 of MenACWY control vaccination. These receptors all come from an adult in good health. Both conserved end residues are part of each CDR3. D genes are given only for firm matches. A row's size may be missing; if present it is once, few, many or a size class.

size	V	D	J	CDR3	DNA
.	TRBV6-2/TRBV6-3	.	TRBJ1-5	CASSPPPELQPQHF	TGTGCCAGCAGTCCGCCCCCTGAACTTCAGCCCCAGCATTTT
.	TRBV2	.	TRBJ2-3	CASTPPPGDTQYF	TGTGCCAGCACCCCTCCCCCAGGGGATACGCAGTATTTT
.	TRBV7-9	TRBD1	TRBJ2-7	CASSLGQGVMEQYF	TGTGCCAGCAGCTTAGGACAGGGGGTAATGGAGCAGTACTTC
.	TRBV9	TRBD2	TRBJ2-5	CASSTSGRPQETQYF	TGTGCCAGCAGCACTAGCGGGAGACCCCAAGAGACCCAGTACTTC
.	TRBV7-9	.	TRBJ1-1	CASTALEGGAFF	TGTGCCAGCACCGCCTTAGAAGGGGGGGCTTTCTTT
once	TRBV28	.	TRBJ1-1	CATTSGALASEPEAFF	TGTGCCACCACCTCGGGGGCGCTAGCATCGGAGCCTGAAGCTTTCTTT
.	TRBV28	TRBD1	TRBJ1-4	CASSLRDRALYGNEKLFF	TGTGCCAGCAGCCTCCGGGACAGAGCCTTGTACGGTAATGAAAAACTGTTTTTT
.	TRBV5-6	.	TRBJ2-7	CASSLGYDEQYF	TGTGCCAGCAGCTTGGGTTACGACGAGCAGTACTTC
.	TRBV11-2	TRBD1	TRBJ1-1	CASSATGGNTEAFF	TGTGCCAGCAGCGCAACAGGGGGCAACACTGAAGCTTTCTTT
.	TRBV12-3/TRBV12-4	.	TRBJ2-3	CASRGVPDTQYF	TGTGCCAGCAGGGGAGTTCCAGATACGCAGTATTTT
.	TRBV4-3	.	TRBJ1-2	CASSQDSVYGYTF	TGCGCCAGCAGCCAAGATTCAGTTTATGGCTACACCTTC
.	TRBV29-1	.	TRBJ2-5	CSVGGIQETQYF	TGCAGCGTTGGGGGGATCCAAGAGACCCAGTACTTC
.	TRBV15	TRBD2	TRBJ2-7	CATSRDSSGGREQYF	TGTGCCACCAGCAGAGATTCCAGCGGGGGGCGCGAGCAGTACTTC